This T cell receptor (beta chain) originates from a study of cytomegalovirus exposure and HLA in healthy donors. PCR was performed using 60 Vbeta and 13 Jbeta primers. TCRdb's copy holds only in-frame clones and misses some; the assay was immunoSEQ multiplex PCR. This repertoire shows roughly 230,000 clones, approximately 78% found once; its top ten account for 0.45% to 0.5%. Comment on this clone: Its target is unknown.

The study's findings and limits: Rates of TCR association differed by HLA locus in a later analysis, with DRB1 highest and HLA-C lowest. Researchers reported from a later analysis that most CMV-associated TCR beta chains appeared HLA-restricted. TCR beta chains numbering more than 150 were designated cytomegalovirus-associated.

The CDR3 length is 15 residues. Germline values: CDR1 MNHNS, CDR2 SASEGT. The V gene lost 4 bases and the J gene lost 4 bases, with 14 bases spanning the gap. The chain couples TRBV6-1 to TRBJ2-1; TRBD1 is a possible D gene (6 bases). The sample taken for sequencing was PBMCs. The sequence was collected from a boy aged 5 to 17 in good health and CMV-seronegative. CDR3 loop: CASSGSGADYNEQFF. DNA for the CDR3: TGTGCCAGCAGTGGTTCAGGGGCCGATTACAATGAGCAGTTCTTC.